This is a list of T cell receptor beta chains from one sample in a study of shared clonotypes between healthy human individuals. The data were produced by immunoSEQ multiplex PCR, yet TCRdb's version contains in-frame clones alone and is incomplete. The profile shows more than 550,000 clones, over 60% of them singletons. The specimen was memory CD4+ T cells sorted from blood. Every receptor here comes from a woman in her twenties or thirties in good health. The CDR3 runs from the conserved cysteine through the conserved F or W. D genes are given only for firm matches. Size values are once, few and many counts, or a class for expanded clones, and some rows have none.

J: TRBJ2-7; V: TRBV18; size: NA; D: TRBD2; DNA: TGTGCCAGCTCACAGGCGACTAGCGGCTACGAGCAGTACTTC; CDR3: CASSQATSGYEQYF
J: TRBJ2-1; V: TRBV29-1; size: NA; D: NA; DNA: TGCAGCGTTGAGGAGCGGGTCTACAATGAGCAGTTCTTC; CDR3: CSVEERVYNEQFF
J: TRBJ2-1; V: TRBV10-3; size: NA; D: NA; DNA: TGTGCCATCAGTGTAAAGCTGCGGGAGCAGTTCTTC; CDR3: CAISVKLREQFF
J: TRBJ2-7; V: TRBV28; size: NA; D: TRBD2; DNA: TGTGCCAGCAGTTCCAGACTAGCGGATTACGAGCAGTACTTC; CDR3: CASSSRLADYEQYF
J: TRBJ2-1; V: TRBV6-4; size: NA; D: TRBD1; DNA: TGTGCCAGCAGTCTGGGACAGGGGGGACTCAGGGAGCAGTTCTTC; CDR3: CASSLGQGGLREQFF
J: TRBJ2-1; V: TRBV9; size: NA; D: NA; DNA: TGTGCCAGCAGCGTAGACGCACTTTCGTATGAGCAGTTCTTC; CDR3: CASSVDALSYEQFF
J: TRBJ2-5; V: TRBV7-7; size: NA; D: NA; DNA: TGTGCCAGCAGCCCGACGCATGCGGGGGAGACCCAGTACTTC; CDR3: CASSPTHAGETQYF
J: TRBJ2-7; V: TRBV5-1; size: NA; D: TRBD1; DNA: TGCGCCAGCAGCTTTTCGGGACAGGGTTTTGACGAGCAGTACTTC; CDR3: CASSFSGQGFDEQYF
J: TRBJ2-3; V: TRBV27; size: NA; D: NA; DNA: TGTGCCAGCAGTCGCCCGGACCTGCCAGATACGCAGTATTTT; CDR3: CASSRPDLPDTQYF
J: TRBJ2-7; V: TRBV4-1; size: NA; D: TRBD2; DNA: TGCGCCAGCAGCCACTCAGGAGGGACTAGCGGGAGCTCCTACGAGCAGTACTTC; CDR3: CASSHSGGTSGSSYEQYF
J: TRBJ2-1; V: TRBV9; size: NA; D: TRBD1; DNA: TGTGCCAGCAGCGTAGAAGGGACAGGGGGTGCTGAGCAGTTCTTC; CDR3: CASSVEGTGGAEQFF
J: TRBJ1-2; V: TRBV29-1; size: NA; D: TRBD1; DNA: TGCAGCGCTGGGACAGGCAATAACTATGGCTACACCTTC; CDR3: CSAGTGNNYGYTF
J: TRBJ2-2; V: TRBV28; size: few; D: NA; DNA: TGTGCCAGCAGTCCACACCCCGGGACTCCCGATAACACCGGGGAGCTGTTTTTT; CDR3: CASSPHPGTPDNTGELFF
J: TRBJ2-7; V: TRBV27; size: many; D: TRBD1; DNA: TGTGCCAGCAGTTTAACCGGGACAGCCTACGAGCAGTACTTC; CDR3: CASSLTGTAYEQYF
J: TRBJ2-5; V: TRBV19; size: NA; D: NA; DNA: TGTGCCAGTAGTATAGGCGGGACATCCCAAGAGACCCAGTACTTC; CDR3: CASSIGGTSQETQYF
J: TRBJ2-7; V: TRBV29-1; size: NA; D: TRBD2; DNA: TGCAGCGTAGGGACTAGCGCGAGCTCCTACGAGCAGTACTTC; CDR3: CSVGTSASSYEQYF
J: TRBJ2-7; V: TRBV28; size: NA; D: TRBD2; DNA: TGTGCCAGCCGTATAGCGGGAGACTTCTACGAGCAGTACTTC; CDR3: CASRIAGDFYEQYF
J: TRBJ2-1; V: TRBV10-3; size: NA; D: TRBD1; DNA: TGTGCCATCAGTGAAGTTCTGCGGACAGGGACCTACAATGAGCAGTTCTTC; CDR3: CAISEVLRTGTYNEQFF
J: TRBJ1-1; V: TRBV5-4; size: NA; D: TRBD1; DNA: TGTGCCACTCAAGGACAGGGAGGGATGAACACTGAAGCTTTCTTT; CDR3: CATQGQGGMNTEAFF
J: TRBJ2-7; V: TRBV6-1; size: NA; D: NA; DNA: TGTGCCAGCAGAACAGGGTCATACTCCTACGAGCAGTACTTC; CDR3: CASRTGSYSYEQYF
J: TRBJ2-3; V: TRBV18; size: few; D: NA; DNA: TGTGCCAGCTCACCGGTTGCCTTAGGAGATACGCAGTATTTT; CDR3: CASSPVALGDTQYF
J: TRBJ1-5; V: TRBV28; size: NA; D: TRBD1; DNA: TGTGCCAGCAGGGTGGGACAGGGGAGCACCAATCAGCCCCAGCATTTT; CDR3: CASRVGQGSTNQPQHF
J: TRBJ2-7; V: TRBV28; size: NA; D: NA; DNA: TGTGCCAGCATGGCGCCGTCACTAGGGGAGCAGTACTTC; CDR3: CASMAPSLGEQYF
J: TRBJ2-7; V: TRBV5-1; size: NA; D: TRBD1; DNA: TGCGCCAGCAGCTTGGGGGACAGGGATATATGGGAGCAGTACTTC; CDR3: CASSLGDRDIWEQYF
J: TRBJ2-1; V: TRBV5-1; size: NA; D: NA; DNA: TGCGCCAGCAGCTTGGTAGTTGGCTATGAGCAGTTCTTC; CDR3: CASSLVVGYEQFF
J: TRBJ2-1; V: TRBV7-6; size: NA; D: TRBD1; DNA: TGTGCCAGCAGCCCCCAGGACAGGGGTAACAATGAGCAGTTCTTC; CDR3: CASSPQDRGNNEQFF
J: TRBJ2-1; V: TRBV9; size: NA; D: TRBD1; DNA: TGTGCCAGCAGCGCCCCGCGGGACAGGGACCCCACCTACAATGAGCAGTTCTTC; CDR3: CASSAPRDRDPTYNEQFF
J: TRBJ2-5; V: TRBV5-1; size: few; D: NA; DNA: TGCGCCAGCAGCGGGGATGGACAGTCCCAAGAGACCCAGTACTTC; CDR3: CASSGDGQSQETQYF
J: TRBJ2-1; V: TRBV5-1; size: NA; D: TRBD1; DNA: TGCGCCAGCAGCCTGCAGGGGGAGTCACGGAATGAGCAGTTCTTC; CDR3: CASSLQGESRNEQFF
J: TRBJ2-7; V: TRBV4-1; size: NA; D: NA; DNA: TGCGCCAGCAGCCAAGATCGATGGACAGTGACATACGAGCAGTACTTC; CDR3: CASSQDRWTVTYEQYF
J: TRBJ2-7; V: TRBV28; size: NA; D: NA; DNA: TGTGCCAGCAGTTTCCATCCGCGCTACGAGCAGTACTTC; CDR3: CASSFHPRYEQYF
J: TRBJ2-7; V: TRBV28; size: few; D: NA; DNA: TGTGCCAGCAGTGCGGCACGGTTGGGCGCCACCTACGAGCAGTACTTC; CDR3: CASSAARLGATYEQYF
J: TRBJ1-2; V: TRBV7-2; size: NA; D: NA; DNA: TGTGCCAGCAGCTGGGAAGGGGTTTGGGGAGGCTACACCTTC; CDR3: CASSWEGVWGGYTF
J: TRBJ2-1; V: TRBV10-3; size: NA; D: NA; DNA: TGTGCCGCCCGGGGGAGAATGACATACAATGAGCAGTTCTTC; CDR3: CAARGRMTYNEQFF
J: TRBJ2-1; V: TRBV14; size: few; D: NA; DNA: TGTGCCAGCAGCCAAGGTGGGAGTTTTGAGCAGTTCTTC; CDR3: CASSQGGSFEQFF
J: TRBJ2-2; V: TRBV27; size: NA; D: TRBD2; DNA: TGTGCCAGCAGCTGGACTAGCGGGAACACCGGGGAGCTGTTTTTT; CDR3: CASSWTSGNTGELFF
J: TRBJ2-3; V: TRBV5-4; size: NA; D: TRBD2; DNA: TGTGCCAGCTCCCTGGGGAGGGGCACAGATACGCAGTATTTT; CDR3: CASSLGRGTDTQYF
J: TRBJ1-1; V: TRBV5-1; size: once; D: NA; DNA: TGCGCCAGCAGGACATTCATGAACACTGAAGCTTTCTTT; CDR3: CASRTFMNTEAFF
J: TRBJ1-2; V: TRBV6-1; size: NA; D: NA; DNA: TGTGCCAGCAGTGAACAGGGGAATGGCTACACCTTC; CDR3: CASSEQGNGYTF
J: TRBJ2-7; V: TRBV7-9; size: NA; D: TRBD1; DNA: TGTGCCAGCAGCAAAACCGGGACAGGGATCCACGAGCAGTACTTC; CDR3: CASSKTGTGIHEQYF
J: TRBJ1-4; V: TRBV27; size: NA; D: NA; DNA: TGTGCCAGCAGTTTAACTCGGGGCCCTAATGAAAAACTGTTTTTT; CDR3: CASSLTRGPNEKLFF
J: TRBJ1-1; V: TRBV20-1; size: NA; D: NA; DNA: TGCAGTGCTCCAGTCGGGGGGGTAGCTTTCTTT; CDR3: CSAPVGGVAFF
J: TRBJ2-3; V: TRBV19; size: NA; D: TRBD2; DNA: TGTGCCAGTAGTATAGGTAGCGGGTCTTTGGGAGATACGCAGTATTTT; CDR3: CASSIGSGSLGDTQYF
J: TRBJ2-3; V: TRBV7-2; size: once; D: TRBD1; DNA: TGTGCCAGCAGCCCCGGGACAGGGTACACAGATACGCAGTATTTT; CDR3: CASSPGTGYTDTQYF
J: TRBJ1-2; V: TRBV28; size: NA; D: NA; DNA: TGTGCCAGCAGTTTGGTAGGGGCCTATGGCTACACCTTC; CDR3: CASSLVGAYGYTF
J: TRBJ2-3; V: TRBV29-1; size: few; D: TRBD2; DNA: TGCAGCGTTGGTAATAGCGGGGACTCTAGCACAGATACGCAGTATTTT; CDR3: CSVGNSGDSSTDTQYF
J: TRBJ1-1; V: TRBV7-2; size: NA; D: NA; DNA: TGTGCCAGCAGCCCCCTAGGGACCCACACTGAAGCTTTCTTT; CDR3: CASSPLGTHTEAFF
J: TRBJ1-5; V: TRBV10-3; size: NA; D: TRBD1; DNA: TGTGCCATCAGTTCCGACAGGGTACAGCCCCAGCATTTT; CDR3: CAISSDRVQPQHF
J: TRBJ1-1; V: TRBV6-1; size: NA; D: TRBD1; DNA: TGTGCCAGCATAGCCAGGGGGCCTAAGAGAGCTTTCTTT; CDR3: CASIARGPKRAFF
J: TRBJ2-1; V: TRBV28; size: NA; D: TRBD1; DNA: TGTGCCAGCACCCCAGGACAGGGGGCCTACAATGAGCAGTTCTTC; CDR3: CASTPGQGAYNEQFF
J: TRBJ1-1; V: TRBV18; size: NA; D: NA; DNA: TGTGCCAGCTCACCAAAGATGAACACTGAAGCTTTCTTT; CDR3: CASSPKMNTEAFF
J: TRBJ1-1; V: TRBV6-1; size: NA; D: NA; DNA: TGTGCCAGCAGTGAAGTGGGAGAGGGAACTGAAGCTTTCTTT; CDR3: CASSEVGEGTEAFF
J: TRBJ2-1; V: TRBV6-1; size: NA; D: TRBD2; DNA: TGTGCCAGCAGTGAATTAATGGGACTAGCTTACAATGAGCAGTTCTTC; CDR3: CASSELMGLAYNEQFF
J: TRBJ2-3; V: TRBV2; size: NA; D: NA; DNA: TGTGCCAGCAGTAGACTGAACCGCGCAGATACGCAGTATTTT; CDR3: CASSRLNRADTQYF
J: TRBJ2-3; V: TRBV6-5; size: few; D: TRBD2; DNA: TGTGCCACTACGGCGGGACTAGCACCGCATACGCAGTATTTT; CDR3: CATTAGLAPHTQYF